What follows describes a single TCR beta chain. Its antigen is currently not known. These data belong to a study of cytomegalovirus exposure and HLA in healthy donors (dated by TCRdb to about 2017). Some background on the complete study: In an earlier analysis of about 560 of the donors, about 260 Gb of sequence data and 90 million to 120 million unique TCR beta sequences from roughly 200 million T cells were reported. In the later analysis, no new phenotypic data were used to find candidate immune exposures; instead, reliance was placed on TCR beta sequences and their occurrence across donors. Along with the roughly 700-subject first cohort, a separate validation cohort of 120 different subjects was used. In a later genetic analysis, genome-wide SNP genotypes for about 65% of the roughly 670 donors were used, and that subset was treated as a discovery cohort. Roughly five DR-DQ haplotypes were handled as single units for association and clustering, since linkage in the cohort was strong. Both class I and class II loci were covered by HLA typing, at four-digit resolution. Among the roughly 410 genotyped donors, approximately 77% belonged to the genetic ancestry cluster associated with self-reported Caucasian donors. An early release that covered some 640 HLA-typed donors contained about 300 gigabases of sequencing data and about 84 million unique TCR sequences. Donor age, sex, ethnicity and CMV serostatus were compiled together with the repertoire data. The study profiled the T cell repertoires of hundreds of subjects by immunosequencing and related them to cytomegalovirus serostatus. The number of typed donors differed by locus: about 629-630 for A, B, C, DRB1 and DQB1; approximately 530 for DQA1; approximately 600 for DPA1; and some 430 for DPB1. An earlier analysis of 587 of the donors used high-throughput TCR beta sequencing to judge whether each TCR beta V gene segment behaved as functional or pseudogenic. Among about 390 genotyped donors of the cohort, an average of roughly 240,000 unique TCR beta nucleotide sequences were sequenced per donor, 15% to 20% of them non-productive. High-throughput TCR immunosequencing, statistical association of individual TCRs with disease status, and machine learning were combined to predict cytomegalovirus infection status. Every discovery cohort repertoire had been produced on one sequencing platform. The study aimed to test whether signatures of past pathogen exposure could be identified by cataloging public T cell receptors. In a later analysis, previously published TCR beta repertoires from 670 or so donors were re-analyzed and high-resolution HLA genotyping was added so that TCR occurrence patterns could be studied. Paper-wide results and their limitations: In a later analysis, several top co-occurrence clusters were reported to appear linked to parvovirus B19, influenza, CMV and Epstein-Barr virus. The study listed 164 TCR beta chains as associated with cytomegalovirus. In a later analysis, HLA-associated TCR beta chains were found to be more clonally expanded and to have lower generation probabilities than equally common non-associated chains. The 87-base-pair reads could not distinguish some IMGT-functional V segments, including TRBV6-2 and TRBV6-3, so those segments were excluded. A cluster of highly shared sequence variants was judged likely to represent a technical artifact of the sequencing pipeline. Linkage disequilibrium might explain the correlated functional status among segregating V segments, but an unknown experimental factor could not be ruled out. Most CMV-associated TCR beta chains appeared to be HLA-restricted in a later analysis, and the HLA associations seemed to be driven largely by CMV exposure. An association between a missense DCLRE1C variant and V-gene and J-gene trimming of TCR beta chains was found in a later genetic analysis and replicated in an independent cohort. The authors suggested that the approach could potentially be generalized to other disease states and immunological phenotypes. The only immune exposure information available for the cohort was CMV serostatus. Presence/absence analyses assumed roughly uniform sequencing depth across donors, an assumption that may not hold. A further reported finding was that TCR beta sequences accurately predicted the HLA-A and HLA-B alleles for most subjects in the first cohort. Because counts were too low, under 20 rarely observed V segments, including chromosome 9 orphons, were left out of the earlier analysis of roughly 600 of the donors. An earlier analysis of some 560 of the donors showed that most TCR beta V segments appeared in productive rearrangements either about 87% or about 30% of the time, which broadly matched IMGT annotations. While some public TCRs were present in many individuals, most TCR sequences turned up only very rarely across donors. In a later genetic analysis, fewer N-insertions in productive TCRs were reported among donors in an Asian-associated ancestry cluster than the approximately 630-donor mean. In vitro tests confirmed that a few of the cytomegalovirus-associated TCR beta chains recognize cytomegalovirus antigens. In both the original and validation cohorts, the classifier was reported to diagnose cytomegalovirus status with high specificity and sensitivity. Assigning TCR associations to individual alleles was difficult when HLA alleles, especially DR and DQ, strongly co-occurred. A later analysis associated roughly 17,000 TCR beta sequences with specific HLA alleles at a false discovery rate of 0.05. A later analysis found that TCR association rates varied across HLA loci, with DRB1 alleles showing the most associated TCRs and HLA-C alleles the fewest. Only TCR beta chains were sequenced in this cohort, and the absence of alpha or paired-chain data limited detectable features. HLA typing was unavailable for some donors at each locus, so association tests used only the typed subset.

The receptor library was made with the immunoSEQ multiplex PCR assay. For the multiplex PCR, a mixture combining 60 forward primers for TCR Vbeta segments and 13 reverse primers for TCR Jbeta segments was used. The CDR3 region of rearranged TCR beta genes was amplified from genomic DNA with a multiplex PCR assay. On the Illumina HiSeq System, the amplified TCR beta libraries were sequenced as 87-base-pair reads. In the original analysis: A later analysis counted approximately 84 million unique TCR beta chains across the 500 to 850 repertoires, and roughly 11 million of these chains were shared by at least two donors. To remove PCR and sequencing errors, raw reads were error-corrected and collapsed into unique sequences using a nearest-neighbor algorithm that merged closely related sequences. Alignment of CDR3 sequences to IMGT reference sequences was used to assign V, D and J gene segments. For a sequence to be retained, at least a six-nucleotide match to both a V gene segment and a J gene segment was required. Rearrangements were classified as productive when the CDR3 lacked stop codons and remained in frame with V and J, and all other rearrangements were classified as non-productive. Following IMGT convention, CDR3 was defined as the stretch from the second conserved V-encoded cysteine up to the conserved J-encoded phenylalanine. The earlier analysis of 587 of the donors excluded sequences that lacked an unambiguous match to a single V gene segment. An earlier analysis of a few hundred of the donors called V segments functional above 56.7% productive rearrangements and segregating when the between-donor standard deviation exceeded 5%. A statistical classification framework was developed to diagnose cytomegalovirus status using the catalog of TCR beta chain sequences. V and J gene assignment, in a later analysis, came from comparing TCR nucleotide sequences with IMGT/GENE-DB human TR gene sequences. Using the TCRdist pipeline, a later analysis assigned CDR3 sequences along with most-parsimonious VDJ recombination scenarios. A later analysis defined each TCR beta chain by its CDR3 amino acid sequence plus V-gene family, and excluded reads lacking a unique V-gene family. In a later analysis, 500 to 700 highly shared, low-generation-probability nucleotide sequences were removed to address suspected cross-contamination and a sequencing artifact. A later analysis calculated a clonal expansion index for each public chain from normalized within-repertoire ranks of inferred template counts. In a later analysis, generation probabilities were computed using a VDJ recombination model fitted to out-of-frame rearrangements, and the results were checked against IGoR. A later analysis scored TCR-TCR, TCR-HLA and TCR-CMV co-occurrence with hypergeometric tests, applying a repertoire-size bias correction to TCR pairs. A later analysis estimated false discovery rates by permuting HLA or CMV assignments 20 times. In a later analysis, co-occurring TCRs were grouped using DBSCAN, and TCRdist sequence similarity was added for clustering within HLA-allele-positive subsets. For co-occurrence clustering, repertoires with fewer than 30,000 or more than 120,000 public chains were excluded, along with four to six repertoires with anomalous nucleotide sharing. TCRdb obtained this table from immuneACCESS and retained in-frame rearrangements with V and J assigned. These tables miss some clones; where compared with another copy, unresolved V genes account for less than half of the shortfall, and the remainder is unexplained. Clone size and V and J calls were adopted from that table, with D and trimming inferred from the DNA. The data table for this sample lists just over 40,000 clones. Of the sample, more than 5.5% falls within the top ten clones.

The cohort comprised 710 or so healthy bone marrow donors. Cohort members were all nominally healthy when sampled, although unrecorded immune exposures were likely present. The donor tested CMV seronegative, placing the donor among the 350 to 400 seronegative members of the cohort. A peripheral blood sample was collected from each donor, and TCR beta sequencing was performed on peripheral blood mononuclear cells. The Qiagen DNeasy Blood Extraction Kit was used to extract genomic DNA from the blood cell samples. From its cysteine to its phenylalanine, the CDR3 spans 16 amino acids. Kept here is only the CDR3 DNA, which spans 48 bases and is read in frame from base 1. The germline V gene supplies CDR1 MNHNS and CDR2 SASEGT. V is pruned by 4 bases and J by 5 bases, leaving 9 bases of the junction without a gene match.

This TCR was recovered from a man younger than 45 in good health and CMV-seronegative. The receptor chain draws on TRBV6-1 and TRBJ1-5; 9 central nucleotides agree with TRBD1. The specimen sequenced was PBMCs. In nucleotides, the sequence is TGTGCCAGCAGTGTATGGGACAGGGCAGAAGATCAGCCCCAGCATTTT. The encoded protein is CASSVWDRAEDQPQHF.